This entry lists 10 T cell receptor beta chains sequenced from one sample in a study of graft-versus-host responses after intestinal transplantation. The repertoire was sequenced with immunoSEQ multiplex PCR; TCRdb's copy has only in-frame clones and lacks some. This table holds approximately 100,000 clones, around 86% found once. This specimen consisted of PBMCs, obtained 255 days after intestinal transplant. These receptors were obtained from a human patient who received an intestinal transplant, so some T cells may come from the graft donor.

V is TRBV2 and J is TRBJ2-5; D not certain. CDR1 SNHLY and CDR2 FYNNEI come from the germline V gene. V lost 4 bases to trimming and J lost 4 bases, with 13 bases between them. This CDR3 spans 14 amino acids. The CDR3 coding sequence is TGTGCCAGCAGTGTGGAATTGATCGGAGAGACCCAGTACTTC. It codes for CASSVELIGETQYF.

The chain recombines TRBV10-1 with TRBJ1-6, with D possibly TRBD1 on 6 matching bases. This CDR3 has 12 residues. Germline assignment: CDR1 WNHNN and CDR2 SYGVQD (reference sequence). The ends were cut back, 8 bases at V and 6 bases at J, with 8 bases in the middle. The CDR3 DNA follows: TGCGCCAGCCCCAGGGGTAATTCACCCCTCCACTTT. Residues: CASPRGNSPLHF.

Only a few counts were recorded for this clone. CDR3 nucleotides: TGTGCCAGCAGACAGGACAGCTCCTACGAGCAGTACTTC. Its protein product is CASRQDSSYEQYF. V usage is TRBV5-4 and J usage is TRBJ2-7; TRBD1 is a possible D gene (6 bases). In germline, CDR1 is SGHNT, CDR2 YYREEE (reference sequence). The CDR3 sequence is 13 residues long. Trimming cost V 5 bases and J 0 bases, with 9 bases left between them.

The V call is TRBV19, the J call TRBJ1-5, with D possibly matching TRBD1 (5 bases). This CDR3 has 15 residues. V was clipped by 3 bases and J by 4 bases, with 13 bases between them. From germline, CDR1 is LNHDA and CDR2 SQIVND (reference sequence). CDR3 sequence reads: CASSMKQGPNQPQHF. The CDR3 DNA sequence: TGTGCCAGTAGTATGAAGCAGGGCCCTAATCAGCCCCAGCATTTT.

The chain is built from TRBV5-1 and TRBJ2-3; D is undetermined. Trimming removed 1 base at V and 2 bases at J, with 5 bases between. The CDR3 totals 13 residues. CDR1 SGHRS and CDR2 YFSETQ come from the germline V gene. CDR3 DNA sequence: TGCGCCAGCAGCTTGAGGGTCACAGATACGCAGTATTTT. It specifies CASSLRVTDTQYF.

The rearrangement joins TRBV4-2 to TRBJ2-2; D is unresolved. This CDR3 spans 13 amino acids. Germline CDR1 and CDR2: LGHNA and YNFKEQ. The V and J ends lost 4 bases and 6 bases respectively, with 9 bases between them. As DNA, the CDR3 is TGTGCCAGCAGCCCCCAGCTCGCCGGGGAGCTGTTTTTT. Translated: CASSPQLAGELFF.

This sequence joins TRBV28 and TRBJ2-7; 10 nucleotides align to TRBD1. CDR1 is MDHEN, CDR2 SYDVKM, per germline. The junction had 7 bases not matched to a gene; V was cut back by 3 bases and J by 2 bases. The CDR3 is 16 residues long. Here the CDR3 reads CASSLVWDRGAYEQYF. DNA of the CDR3: TGTGCCAGCAGTTTGGTCTGGGACAGGGGAGCCTACGAGCAGTACTTC.

Points on this clone: A junction end diverges from the germline sequence, so it may reflect a read error. This chain uses TRBV7-7 with TRBJ2-1; 15 nucleotides match TRBD2. The germline V gene has CDR1 SSHAT and CDR2 FNYEAQ (reference sequence). This CDR3 region has 17 residues. CDR3 bases: TGTGCTAGCAGCTTGACCGGGACTAGCGGGGGGTTCGATGAGCAGTTCTTC. Translation gives CASSLTGTSGGFDEQFF.

The rearrangement joins TRBV19 to TRBJ2-7; 11 positions agree with TRBD1. Germline values: CDR1 LNHDA, CDR2 SQIVND (reference sequence). The V segment lost 6 bases and the J segment 6 bases; nucleotides outside the gene matches: 10. The CDR3 contains 15 residues. This CDR3 is CASSRWGQGVAEQYF. CDR3 DNA sequence: TGTGCCAGTAGCCGTTGGGGACAGGGGGTAGCCGAGCAGTACTTC.

The chain uses TRBV5-6 and TRBJ2-3; D ambiguous. Germline CDR1 is SGHDT and CDR2 is YYEEEE. The CDR3 runs to 12 residues. The V gene lost 4 bases and the J gene lost 2 bases, with 5 bases spanning the gap. CDR3 region: CASSDVTDTQYF. In DNA form, the CDR3 reads TGTGCCAGCAGCGACGTCACAGATACGCAGTATTTT. Together with reference TRBV5-6 and TRBJ2-3, the CDR3 gives the full variable domain: DAGVTQSPTHLIKTRGQQVTLRCSPKSGHDTVSWYQQALGQGPQFIFQYYEEEERQRGNFPDRFSGHQFPNYSSELNVNALLLGDSALYLCASSDVTDTQYFGPGTRLTVL.